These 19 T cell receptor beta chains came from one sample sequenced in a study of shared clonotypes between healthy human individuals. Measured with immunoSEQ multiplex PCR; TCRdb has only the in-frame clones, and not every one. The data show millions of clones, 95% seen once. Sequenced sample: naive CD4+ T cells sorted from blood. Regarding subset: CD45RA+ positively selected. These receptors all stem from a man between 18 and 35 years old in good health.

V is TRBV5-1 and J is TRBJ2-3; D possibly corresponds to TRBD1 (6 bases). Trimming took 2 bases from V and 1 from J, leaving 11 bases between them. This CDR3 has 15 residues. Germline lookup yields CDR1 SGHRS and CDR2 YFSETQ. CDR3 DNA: TGCGCCAGCAGCTTAGGACAGTATCGCACAGATACGCAGTATTTT. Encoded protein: CASSLGQYRTDTQYF. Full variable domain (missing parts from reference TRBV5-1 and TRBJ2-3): KAGVTQTPRYLIKTRGQQVTLSCSPISGHRSVSWYQQTPGQGLQFLFEYFSETQRNKGNFPGRFSGRQFSNSRSEMNVSTLELGDSALYLCASSLGQYRTDTQYFGPGTRLTVL.

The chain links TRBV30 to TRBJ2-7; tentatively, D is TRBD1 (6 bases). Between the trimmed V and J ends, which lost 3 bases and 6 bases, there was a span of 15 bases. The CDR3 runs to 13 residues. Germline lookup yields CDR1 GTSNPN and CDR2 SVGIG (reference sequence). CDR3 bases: TGTGCCTGGAGGAAGATGGGGGCGGGCGAGCAGTACTTC. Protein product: CAWRKMGAGEQYF. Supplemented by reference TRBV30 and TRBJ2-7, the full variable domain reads SQTIHQWPATLVQPVGSPLSLECTVEGTSNPNLYWYRQAAGRGLQLLFYSVGIGQISSEVPQNLSASRPQDRQFILSSKKLLLSDSGFYLCAWRKMGAGEQYFGPGTRLTVT.

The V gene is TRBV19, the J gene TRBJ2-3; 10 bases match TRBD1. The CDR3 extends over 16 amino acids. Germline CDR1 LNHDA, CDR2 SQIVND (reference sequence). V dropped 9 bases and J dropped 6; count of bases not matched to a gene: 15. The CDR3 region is CASSPQGQGFRDTQYF. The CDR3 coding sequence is TGTGCCAGCAGCCCCCAGGGACAGGGGTTCAGGGATACGCAGTATTTT.

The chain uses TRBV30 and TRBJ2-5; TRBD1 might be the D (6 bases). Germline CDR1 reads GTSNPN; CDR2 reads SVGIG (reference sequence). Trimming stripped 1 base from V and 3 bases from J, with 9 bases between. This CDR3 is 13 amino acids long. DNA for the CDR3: TGTGCCTGGAGTGGAGGGACAAAAGAGACCCAGTACTTC. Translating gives CAWSGGTKETQYF.

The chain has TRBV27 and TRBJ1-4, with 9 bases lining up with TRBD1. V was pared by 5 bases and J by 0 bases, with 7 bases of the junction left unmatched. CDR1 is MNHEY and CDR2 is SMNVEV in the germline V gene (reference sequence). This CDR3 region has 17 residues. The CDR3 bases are TGTGCCAGCAGTCAGGGACAGGGCCCTGCAACTAATGAAAAACTGTTTTTT. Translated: CASSQGQGPATNEKLFF.

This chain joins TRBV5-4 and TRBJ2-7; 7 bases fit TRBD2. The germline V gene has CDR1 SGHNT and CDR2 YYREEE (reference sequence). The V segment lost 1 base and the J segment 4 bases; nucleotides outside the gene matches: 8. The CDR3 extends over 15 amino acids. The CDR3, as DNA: TGTGCCAGCAGCTTGAGGAGCGGGACTTTGTACGAGCAGTACTTC. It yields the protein CASSLRSGTLYEQYF.

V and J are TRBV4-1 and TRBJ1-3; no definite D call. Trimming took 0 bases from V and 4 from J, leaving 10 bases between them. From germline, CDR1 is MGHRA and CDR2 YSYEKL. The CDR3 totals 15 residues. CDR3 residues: CASSQDWVYGNTIYF. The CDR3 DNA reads TGCGCCAGCAGCCAAGATTGGGTTTACGGAAACACCATATATTTT.

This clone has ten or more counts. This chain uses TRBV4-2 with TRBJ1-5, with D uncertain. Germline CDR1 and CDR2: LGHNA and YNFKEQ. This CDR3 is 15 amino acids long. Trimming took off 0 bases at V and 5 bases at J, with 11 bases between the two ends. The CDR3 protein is CASSQESGGYQPQHF. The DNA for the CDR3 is TGTGCCAGCAGCCAAGAATCAGGAGGGTATCAGCCCCAGCATTTT.

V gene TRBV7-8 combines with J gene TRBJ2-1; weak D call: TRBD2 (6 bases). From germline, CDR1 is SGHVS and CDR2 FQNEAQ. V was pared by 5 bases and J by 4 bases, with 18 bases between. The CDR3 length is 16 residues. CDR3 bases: TGTGCCAGCAGCCCTGGGAGGCAGAGTGGGTACAATGAGCAGTTCTTC. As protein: CASSPGRQSGYNEQFF.

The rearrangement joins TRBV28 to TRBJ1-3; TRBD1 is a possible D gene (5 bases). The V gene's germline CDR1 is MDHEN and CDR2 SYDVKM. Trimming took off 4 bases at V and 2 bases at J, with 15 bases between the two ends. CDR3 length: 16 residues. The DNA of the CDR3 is TGTGCCAGCAGTTCCCCCGCGGGAGGGGCTGGAAACACCATATATTTT. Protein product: CASSSPAGGAGNTIYF.

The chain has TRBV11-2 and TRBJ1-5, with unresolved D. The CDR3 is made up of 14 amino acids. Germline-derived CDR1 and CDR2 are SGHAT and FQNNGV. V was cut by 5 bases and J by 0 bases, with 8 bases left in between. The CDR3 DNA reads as TGTGCCAGCAGCCACTCCTATAGCAATCAGCCCCAGCATTTT. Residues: CASSHSYSNQPQHF.

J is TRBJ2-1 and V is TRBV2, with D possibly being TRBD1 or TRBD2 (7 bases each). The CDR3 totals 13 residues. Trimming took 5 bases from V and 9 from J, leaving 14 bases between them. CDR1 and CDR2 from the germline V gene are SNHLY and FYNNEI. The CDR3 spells CASSPPGGVEQFF. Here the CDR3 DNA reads TGTGCCAGCAGTCCCCCAGGGGGGGTTGAGCAGTTCTTC.

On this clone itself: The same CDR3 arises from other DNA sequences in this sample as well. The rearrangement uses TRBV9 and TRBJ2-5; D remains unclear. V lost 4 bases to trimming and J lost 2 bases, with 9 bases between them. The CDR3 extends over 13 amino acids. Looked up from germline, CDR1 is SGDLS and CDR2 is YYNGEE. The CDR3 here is CASSPSSQETQYF. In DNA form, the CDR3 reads TGTGCCAGCAGCCCCTCTTCTCAAGAGACCCAGTACTTC. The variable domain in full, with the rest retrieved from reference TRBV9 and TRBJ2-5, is DSGVTQTPKHLITATGQRVTLRCSPRSGDLSVYWYQQSLDQGLQFLIQYYNGEERAKGNILERFSAQQFPDLHSELNLSSLELGDSALYFCASSPSSQETQYFGPGTRLLVL.

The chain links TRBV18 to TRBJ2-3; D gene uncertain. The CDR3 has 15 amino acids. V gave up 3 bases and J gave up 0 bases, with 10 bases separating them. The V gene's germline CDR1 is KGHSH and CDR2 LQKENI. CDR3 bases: TGTGCCAGCTCACCCCGCCGGGTAAGCACAGATACGCAGTATTTT. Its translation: CASSPRRVSTDTQYF.

CDR3 bases: TGCGCCAGCAGCCAAACAAGCGGGGGGCTGAACAATGAGCAGTTCTTC. Its protein is CASSQTSGGLNNEQFF. This chain uses TRBV4-1 with TRBJ2-1; 9 bases fit TRBD2. J was trimmed by 5 bases and V by 2 bases; bases with no gene match: 7. CDR3 size: 16 residues. CDR1 is MGHRA and CDR2 is YSYEKL in the germline V gene.

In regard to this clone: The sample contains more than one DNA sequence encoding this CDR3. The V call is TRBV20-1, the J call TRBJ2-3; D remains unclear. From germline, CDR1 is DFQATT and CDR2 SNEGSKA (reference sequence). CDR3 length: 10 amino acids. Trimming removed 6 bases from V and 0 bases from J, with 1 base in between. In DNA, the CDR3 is TGCAGTGCAAGCACAGATACGCAGTATTTT. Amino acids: CSASTDTQYF.

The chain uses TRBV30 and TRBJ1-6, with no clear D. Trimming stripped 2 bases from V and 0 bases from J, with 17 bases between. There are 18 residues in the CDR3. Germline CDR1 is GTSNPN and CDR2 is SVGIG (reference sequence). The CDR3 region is CAWSTREGPSSYNSPLHF. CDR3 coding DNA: TGTGCCTGGAGTACTCGAGAGGGCCCGAGCTCCTATAATTCACCCCTCCACTTT.

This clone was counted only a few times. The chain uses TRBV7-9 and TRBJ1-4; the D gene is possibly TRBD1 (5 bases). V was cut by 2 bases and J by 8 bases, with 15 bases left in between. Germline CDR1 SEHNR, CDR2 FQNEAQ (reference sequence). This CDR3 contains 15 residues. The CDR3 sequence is CASSLTGTPNEKLFF. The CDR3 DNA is TGTGCCAGCAGCTTAACCGGGACTCCAAACGAAAAACTGTTTTTT.

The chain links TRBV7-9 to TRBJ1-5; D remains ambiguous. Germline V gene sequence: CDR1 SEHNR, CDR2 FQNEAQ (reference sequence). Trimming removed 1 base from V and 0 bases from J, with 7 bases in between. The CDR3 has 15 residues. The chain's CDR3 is CASSLVGYSNQPQHF. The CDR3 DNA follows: TGTGCCAGCAGCTTAGTGGGCTATAGCAATCAGCCCCAGCATTTT.